A selection of T cell receptor beta chains follows, all from one sample in a study of T cell responses to AZD1222 COVID-19 vaccine. This table comes from immunoSEQ multiplex PCR, and its TCRdb copy is limited to in-frame clones, with some not included. The table shows about 140,000 clones, with 70% to 90% occurring only once. The sample consisted of peripheral blood, taken 28 days after the second AZD1222 dose. The receptors were sampled from an adult who received the AZD1222 COVID-19 vaccine. CDR3s leave out the opening cysteine and the closing phenylalanine or tryptophan.

J gene: TRBJ2-6
V gene: TRBV10-3
CDR3 length: 14
CDR3 protein: AISDPTKSGANVLT

J gene: TRBJ2-7
V gene: TRBV7-2
CDR3 length: 14
CDR3 protein: ASSLVGTGGPTEQY

J gene: TRBJ2-2
V gene: TRBV27
CDR3 length: 13
CDR3 protein: ASSFVGGRAGELF

J gene: TRBJ1-5
V gene: TRBV28
CDR3 length: 15
CDR3 protein: ASSGTGVRIRNQPQH

J gene: TRBJ2-7
V gene: TRBV19
CDR3 length: 12
CDR3 protein: ASRAGAGGYEQY

J gene: TRBJ2-1
V gene: TRBV30
CDR3 length: 14
CDR3 protein: AWSVLGQGGHNEQF

J gene: TRBJ1-4
V gene: TRBV19
CDR3 length: 13
CDR3 protein: ASSRISPAQEKLF

J gene: TRBJ2-2
V gene: TRBV5-1
CDR3 length: 12
CDR3 protein: ASSPLVSTGELF

J gene: TRBJ1-1
V gene: TRBV6-4
CDR3 length: 13
CDR3 protein: ASSSEGHMNTEAF

J gene: TRBJ2-7
V gene: TRBV6-6
CDR3 length: 14
CDR3 protein: ASSYWVSSSSYEQY

J gene: TRBJ2-3
V gene: TRBV30
CDR3 length: 13
CDR3 protein: AWSSGLAGALSQY

J gene: TRBJ1-5
V gene: TRBV15
CDR3 length: 13
CDR3 protein: ATSRDRAGNQPQH

J gene: TRBJ2-6
V gene: TRBV5-1
CDR3 length: 11
CDR3 protein: ASSSGGANVLT

J gene: TRBJ2-5
V gene: TRBV2
CDR3 length: 12
CDR3 protein: ACSRDRGQETQY

J gene: TRBJ1-2
V gene: TRBV6-5
CDR3 length: 11
CDR3 protein: ASAPTTNYGYT

J gene: TRBJ2-3
V gene: TRBV5-1
CDR3 length: 12
CDR3 protein: ASSFSDNTDTQY

J gene: TRBJ2-7
V gene: TRBV7-3
CDR3 length: 10
CDR3 protein: ASSYRSDEQY

J gene: TRBJ1-6
V gene: TRBV28
CDR3 length: 10
CDR3 protein: ASSLVESPLH

J gene: TRBJ2-3
V gene: TRBV5-1
CDR3 length: 13
CDR3 protein: ASSLGLTEGDTQY

J gene: TRBJ1-2
V gene: TRBV20-1
CDR3 length: 11
CDR3 protein: SASSAGVGGYT

J gene: TRBJ2-2
V gene: TRBV6-5
CDR3 length: 12
CDR3 protein: ASSTGEYTGELF

J gene: TRBJ1-1
V gene: TRBV29-1
CDR3 length: 11
CDR3 protein: SVEIIENTEAF

J gene: TRBJ1-6
V gene: TRBV5-4
CDR3 length: 12
CDR3 protein: ASSLGQPFEPLH

J gene: TRBJ2-1
V gene: TRBV6-6
CDR3 length: 13
CDR3 protein: ASREQAGGVNEQF

J gene: TRBJ2-7
V gene: TRBV27
CDR3 length: 12
CDR3 protein: ASSLTGQPYEQY

J gene: TRBJ2-1
V gene: TRBV18
CDR3 length: 15
CDR3 protein: ASSPEFRVGYYNEQF

J gene: TRBJ2-5
V gene: TRBV4-1
CDR3 length: 14
CDR3 protein: ASSPPPGTTIQTQY

J gene: TRBJ1-3
V gene: TRBV10-1
CDR3 length: 13
CDR3 protein: ASSGGDSSGNTIY

J gene: TRBJ1-1
V gene: TRBV11-2
CDR3 length: 11
CDR3 protein: ASSFLLNTEAF

J gene: TRBJ1-6
V gene: TRBV30
CDR3 length: 11
CDR3 protein: AWSQEEDSPLH

J gene: TRBJ2-1
V gene: TRBV7-3
CDR3 length: 12
CDR3 protein: ASSPAGGPNEQF

J gene: TRBJ1-6
V gene: TRBV27
CDR3 length: 15
CDR3 protein: ASSLLLPGRMDSPLH

J gene: TRBJ2-2
V gene: TRBV7-2
CDR3 length: 12
CDR3 protein: ASSLGVGGRELF

J gene: TRBJ2-1
V gene: TRBV7-9
CDR3 length: 12
CDR3 protein: ASTSEGSYNEQF

J gene: TRBJ1-6
V gene: TRBV7-2
CDR3 length: 12
CDR3 protein: ASSPKGGHSPLH

J gene: TRBJ2-1
V gene: TRBV10-3
CDR3 length: 12
CDR3 protein: AISDAGAGNEQF

J gene: TRBJ1-2
V gene: TRBV28
CDR3 length: 12
CDR3 protein: ASSLGRVGYGYT

J gene: TRBJ1-6
V gene: TRBV14
CDR3 length: 15
CDR3 protein: ASSRDRLNSYNSPLH

J gene: TRBJ1-4
V gene: TRBV11-2
CDR3 length: 13
CDR3 protein: ASSTWDRGDEKLF

J gene: TRBJ2-7
V gene: TRBV6-2/TRBV6-3
CDR3 length: 13
CDR3 protein: ASSYGVGSSYEQY